The 32 T cell receptor beta chains below all came from one sample that was sequenced in a study of T cell responses to AZD1222 COVID-19 vaccine. The method was immunoSEQ multiplex PCR; TCRdb's version includes in-frame clones alone and lacks a portion of them. The repertoire includes some 120,000 clones, roughly 85% of them detected once, and 18% sits in the top ten. Sequencing used peripheral blood, obtained on day 0 of MenACWY control vaccination. Source of these receptors: an adult in good health.

This chain uses TRBV6-5 with TRBJ2-3; 7 bases line up with TRBD2. Germline V gives CDR1 MNHEY, CDR2 SVGAGI. Losses at the gene ends were 2 bases for V and 6 bases for J; bases not matched to a gene: 5. This CDR3 region has 14 residues. The CDR3 DNA reads TGTGCCAGCAGTTACCGGACTAGAGGCGATACGCAGTATTTT. Protein sequence: CASSYRTRGDTQYF.

J is TRBJ2-1 and V is TRBV7-9, with D possibly TRBD1 on 6 matching bases. V was pared by 5 bases and J by 0 bases, with 14 bases between. The CDR3 loop spans 16 amino acids. The germline CDR1 and CDR2 sequences are SEHNR and FQNEAQ (reference sequence). CDR3 DNA sequence: TGTGCCAGCAGCCCCCTACAGGGTATCTCCTACAATGAGCAGTTCTTC. This sequence encodes CASSPLQGISYNEQFF. Combining the CDR3 with reference TRBV7-9 and TRBJ2-1 gives the whole variable domain DTGVSQNPRHKITKRGQNVTFRCDPISEHNRLYWYRQTLGQGPEFLTYFQNEAQLEKSRLLSDRFSAERPKGSFSTLEIQRTEQGDSAMYLCASSPLQGISYNEQFFGPGTRLTVL.

The rearrangement links TRBV6-5 to TRBJ1-2; the match to TRBD1 covers 7 bases. The CDR3 is made up of 14 amino acids. Germline V lookup: CDR1 MNHEY, CDR2 SVGAGI. Trimming took 6 bases from V and 6 from J; bases not matched to a gene: 10. This chain's CDR3 is CASSYLDTGDGYTF. Written as DNA, the CDR3 is TGTGCCAGCAGCTATCTAGACACAGGGGATGGCTACACCTTC.

The CDR3 coding sequence is TGTGCCAGCAGTGCCCACGTGGGCCTCTCCTACGAGCAGTACTTC. Its protein product is CASSAHVGLSYEQYF. This chain uses TRBV28 with TRBJ2-7; D not resolved. From germline, CDR1 is MDHEN and CDR2 SYDVKM. The CDR3 has 15 residues. V lost 5 bases to trimming and J lost 0 bases, with 14 bases between them.

This chain links TRBV19 with TRBJ2-1, with D uncertain. Germline V gene lookup returns CDR1 LNHDA and CDR2 SQIVND (reference sequence). Trimming took off 7 bases at V and 0 bases at J, with 13 bases between the two ends. The CDR3 has 15 amino acids. The CDR3 reads CASNRGQSSYNEQFF. CDR3 DNA sequence: TGTGCCAGTAACCGAGGCCAGAGCTCCTACAATGAGCAGTTCTTC.

This chain connects TRBV2 to TRBJ2-7; tentative D call: TRBD2 (5 bases). Germline CDR1 and CDR2: SNHLY and FYNNEI. V dropped 5 bases and J dropped 6 bases, with 11 bases sitting between them. The CDR3 runs to 12 residues. The CDR3 loop reads CASSLDWREQYF. The CDR3 DNA is TGTGCCAGCAGTTTGGACTGGCGCGAGCAGTACTTC.

Only one count was recorded for this clone. The rearrangement links TRBV5-1 to TRBJ2-2; possibly TRBD2 for D (5 bases). V was cut by 4 bases and J by 6 bases, with 7 bases left in between. Germline V gives CDR1 SGHRS, CDR2 YFSETQ. The CDR3 is 12 residues long. The CDR3 protein is CASSEGSGELFF. In DNA form, the CDR3 reads TGCGCCAGCAGCGAGGGCTCCGGGGAGCTGTTTTTT.

The J gene is TRBJ2-7, the V gene TRBV18; no clear D. V was trimmed by 3 bases and J by 4 bases, leaving 13 bases between them. CDR1 is KGHSH, CDR2 LQKENI, per germline. The CDR3 contains 14 residues. CDR3: CASSPPGSRYEQYF. The CDR3 DNA is TGTGCCAGCTCACCCCCAGGTTCAAGGTACGAGCAGTACTTC.

The chain couples TRBV12-5 to TRBJ2-7; tentatively, D is TRBD1 or TRBD2 (5 bases each). V dropped 1 base and J dropped 2 bases, with 15 bases sitting between them. The CDR3 sequence is 16 residues long. Germline V gene lookup returns CDR1 LGHNT and CDR2 FRNRAP. CDR3 in DNA: TGTGCTAGTGGTTTGGCGAGGGACGGATTGACCTACGAGCAGTACTTC. Translated: CASGLARDGLTYEQYF. Full variable domain (rest looked up from reference TRBV12-5 and TRBJ2-7): DARVTQTPRHKVTEMGQEVTMRCQPILGHNTVFWYRQTMMQGLELLAYFRNRAPLDDSGMPKDRFSAEMPDATLATLKIQPSEPRDSAVYFCASGLARDGLTYEQYFGPGTRLTVT.

The table lists this clone with a few counts. CDR3 DNA sequence: TGTGCCGGCCAAACAGGGGAGGACACCGGGGAGCTGTTTTTT. It yields the protein CAGQTGEDTGELFF. This rearrangement joins TRBV2 to TRBJ2-2; D possibly corresponds to TRBD1 (7 bases). The CDR3 is 14 residues long. Deletions cut 11 bases from V and 3 bases from J, with 16 bases between. CDR1 and CDR2 (germline): SNHLY, FYNNEI.

This chain uses TRBV7-6 with TRBJ2-7; D is possibly TRBD1 (6 bases). This CDR3 comprises 15 residues. In germline, CDR1 is SGHVS, CDR2 FNYEAQ. With 5 bases removed from V and 5 bases from J, the gap between germline ends came to 19 bases. CDR3 nucleotide sequence: TGTGCCAGCAGCCATCAACGGGGTGGGGGCAACGAGCAGTACTTC. This sequence encodes CASSHQRGGGNEQYF.

The V and J genes are TRBV10-3 and TRBJ2-7; 9 positions match TRBD2. Per germline, CDR1 ENHRY and CDR2 SYGVKD. The CDR3 sequence is 15 residues long. The V gene end was trimmed by 4 bases and the J gene end by 2 bases; junction bases not matched to a gene: 6. CDR3 in amino acids: CAISASAGGAYEQYF. The CDR3 DNA sequence: TGTGCCATCAGTGCTTCAGCGGGAGGAGCCTACGAGCAGTACTTC.

The chain combines TRBV27 with TRBJ2-3; 10 bases are shared with TRBD2. With V trimmed by 3 bases and J by 4 bases, 10 bases remained unmatched. The CDR3 consists of 17 residues. In germline, CDR1 is MNHEY, CDR2 SMNVEV (reference sequence). The CDR3 loop reads CASSFIALAGAPDTQYF. CDR3 in DNA: TGTGCCAGCAGTTTTATCGCTCTAGCGGGAGCCCCAGATACGCAGTATTTT.

The chain uses TRBV14 and TRBJ1-4; D perhaps matches TRBD1 (6 bases). The CDR3 totals 15 residues. The germline CDR1 and CDR2 sequences are SGHDN and FVKESK. V was pared by 7 bases and J by 4 bases, with 16 bases between. CDR3 DNA sequence: TGTGCCAGCAATCGGCAGGGGCGGATTAATGAAAAACTGTTTTTT. Amino acids: CASNRQGRINEKLFF.

This clone was detected only a few times. This rearrangement joins TRBV5-8 to TRBJ2-7; 8 nucleotides agree with TRBD2. The germline gives CDR1 SGHTS, CDR2 YDEGEE. The trim removed 1 base at V and 0 bases at J, leaving 3 bases unmatched. The CDR3 is 15 residues long. CDR3 DNA sequence: TGTGCCAGCAGCTTGACTAGCGGACTCTCCTACGAGCAGTACTTC. It translates to CASSLTSGLSYEQYF.

The chain carries TRBV10-2 and TRBJ1-1; D unclear. Germline-derived CDR1 and CDR2 are WSHSY and SAAADI. V was cut by 5 bases and J by 4 bases, with 14 bases left in between. CDR3 length: 14 amino acids. CDR3 in amino acids: CASSSGILGTEAFF. The CDR3 nucleotides are TGCGCCAGCAGTTCTGGGATTTTGGGCACTGAAGCTTTCTTT.

The rearrangement links TRBV19 to TRBJ1-5; unclear D gene. The V end lost 1 base, the J end lost 4 bases, and 8 bases lay between the germline ends. The germline CDR1 and CDR2 sequences are LNHDA and SQIVND (reference sequence). The CDR3 is 14 residues long. The DNA for the CDR3 is TGTGCCAGTAGTATAGGGTTTCGAAATCAGCCCCAGCATTTT. Translating it yields CASSIGFRNQPQHF.

This sequence joins TRBV5-1 and TRBJ2-3; 10 positions agree with TRBD2. The CDR3 contains 17 residues. Germline V gene sequence: CDR1 SGHRS, CDR2 YFSETQ. With V trimmed by 0 bases and J by 5 bases, 9 bases remained unmatched. CDR3 amino acids: CASSLGTSGIQIDTQYF. The CDR3 coding sequence is TGCGCCAGCAGCTTGGGCACTAGCGGGATTCAGATAGATACGCAGTATTTT.

This chain joins TRBV2 and TRBJ1-2; TRBD1 agrees at 7 bases. The ends lost 6 bases at V and 4 bases at J; junction bases unmatched: 11. Germline loops: CDR1 SNHLY, CDR2 FYNNEI. The CDR3 is 15 residues long. The CDR3 DNA sequence: TGTGCCAGCAGCTACGCCCTGGACAGGAGCTATGGCTACACCTTC. This encodes CASSYALDRSYGYTF.

This chain links TRBV5-6 with TRBJ2-7, with TRBD1 matching 8 bases. The CDR3 covers 15 residues. Germline loops: CDR1 SGHDT, CDR2 YYEEEE. V gave up 4 bases and J gave up 2 bases; unmatched junction bases: 8. CDR3 sequence (DNA): TGTGCCAGCAGCATAGGACAGGGTTATGCCTACGAGCAGTACTTC. Encoded protein: CASSIGQGYAYEQYF.

The chain carries TRBV19 and TRBJ2-7; 8 bases map to TRBD1. Germline V gives CDR1 LNHDA, CDR2 SQIVND (reference sequence). The CDR3 length is 13 residues. Germline trimming cut 8 bases from V and 7 bases from J; bases unmatched to any gene: 10. The CDR3 DNA reads as TGTGCCAGTGTCGGGCAGGGGGCGAGAGAGCAGTACTTC. Encoded protein: CASVGQGAREQYF.

The chain carries TRBV9 and TRBJ1-3; weak D call: TRBD1 (5 bases). Between the trimmed V and J ends, which lost 1 base and 2 bases, there was a span of 7 bases. CDR3 length equals 14 residues. In germline, CDR1 is SGDLS, CDR2 YYNGEE. The CDR3: CASSVPGAGNTIYF. The CDR3 DNA sequence: TGTGCCAGCAGCGTACCGGGGGCTGGAAACACCATATATTTT.

The J gene is TRBJ2-1, the V gene TRBV7-3, with D hard to call. Germline CDR1 and CDR2: SGHTA and FQGTGA. CDR3 length equals 16 residues. V lost 1 base, J lost 2 bases, and 12 bases lay in between. The CDR3 loop reads CASSLIGTEPYNEQFF. As DNA, the CDR3 is TGTGCCAGCAGCTTAATAGGTACGGAGCCCTACAATGAGCAGTTCTTC.

This chain joins TRBV11-3 and TRBJ2-1; 11 nucleotides line up with TRBD2. This CDR3 comprises 15 residues. Looked up from germline, CDR1 is SGHNT and CDR2 is YENEEA. V gave up 3 bases and J gave up 7 bases; unmatched junction bases: 5. This CDR3 reads CASSLTSGIKNEQFF. The CDR3 DNA reads as TGTGCCAGCAGCTTGACTAGCGGGATTAAGAATGAGCAGTTCTTC.

CDR3 nucleotide sequence: TGTGCCAGCAGAACAGGTATGTGGACTGAAGCTTTCTTT. Its protein product is CASRTGMWTEAFF. J is TRBJ1-1 and V is TRBV2; D perhaps matches TRBD1 (5 bases). The V end was cut by 6 bases, the J end by 5 bases, with 13 bases between. CDR1 SNHLY and CDR2 FYNNEI come from the germline V gene. The CDR3 contains 13 residues.

V usage is TRBV20-1 and J usage is TRBJ1-2, with TRBD1 identical over 9 bases. Germline V gene sequence: CDR1 DFQATT, CDR2 SNEGSKA (reference sequence). The J segment lost 2 bases and the V segment lost 3 bases, leaving 1 base of the junction unmatched. This CDR3 contains 13 residues. CDR3 nucleotides: TGCAGTGCTAGTGACAGGGGGAACTATGGCTACACCTTC. This codes for CSASDRGNYGYTF.

The chain recombines TRBV24-1 with TRBJ2-3; 11 positions agree with TRBD1. The CDR3 has 17 amino acids. V shed 4 bases, J shed 11 bases, and the junction held 16 bases outside the gene matches. Per germline, CDR1 KGHDR and CDR2 SFDVKD. CDR3 DNA sequence: TGTGCCACCAGTGACGTACCGGGACAGGGGGTTAAGGATGGGCAGTATTTT. This gives the protein CATSDVPGQGVKDGQYF.

This clone was counted a few times. The chain employs TRBV24-1 and TRBJ2-7; a possible D gene is TRBD2 (5 bases). The CDR3 is 15 amino acids. The V end lost 2 bases, the J end lost 3 bases, and 13 bases lay between the germline ends. The V gene's germline CDR1 is KGHDR and CDR2 SFDVKD. CDR3 nucleotides: TGTGCCACCAGTGATTCAAATTCCGGAGGCTACGAGCAGTACTTC. Translating it yields CATSDSNSGGYEQYF.

This chain links TRBV30 with TRBJ1-1; possible D gene TRBD1, 6 bases. Per the germline V gene, CDR1 is GTSNPN and CDR2 is SVGIG (reference sequence). The length of the CDR3 is 12 residues. V was cut by 3 bases and J by 5 bases, with 10 bases left in between. CDR3 residues: CAWRGATTEAFF. The CDR3, as DNA: TGTGCCTGGAGGGGGGCTACAACTGAAGCTTTCTTT.

The chain has TRBV28 and TRBJ1-5; D call uncertain. The CDR3 has 13 residues. The V gene's germline CDR1 is MDHEN and CDR2 SYDVKM. Trimming removed 2 bases from V and 3 bases from J, with 5 bases in between. The CDR3 DNA sequence: TGTGCCAGCAGTTTAAGGCACAATCAGCCCCAGCATTTT. It codes for CASSLRHNQPQHF.

This chain connects TRBV30 to TRBJ1-4, with TRBD1 as a possible D gene (5 bases). The germline gives CDR1 GTSNPN, CDR2 SVGIG (reference sequence). The CDR3 consists of 15 residues. V lost 4 bases, J lost 6 bases, and 18 bases lay in between. The CDR3 nucleotides are TGTGCCTGGACCCGAGGGGAGACGGGGGATGAAAAACTGTTTTTT. It yields the protein CAWTRGETGDEKLFF.

CDR3 coding DNA: TGCGCCAGCAGTCAACCAGGGGGAGATACGCAGTATTTT. The encoded protein is CASSQPGGDTQYF. This sequence joins TRBV23-1 and TRBJ2-3, with 7 bases matching TRBD1. TRBV23-1 is reported as an ORF; its role is uncertain. Trimming at V came to 2 bases and at J to 5 bases, leaving 1 base not matched to a gene. The CDR3 runs to 13 residues.